The 13 T cell receptor beta chains below were found in one sample sequenced in a study of T cell responses to AZD1222 COVID-19 vaccine. The protocol was immunoSEQ multiplex PCR, while the TCRdb copy is restricted to in-frame clones and leaves out a portion. The sample has fewer than 120,000 clones, 92% seen once. Material: peripheral blood, obtained 28 days after the second AZD1222 dose. Receptor source: an adult who received the AZD1222 COVID-19 vaccine.

The J gene is TRBJ2-7, the V gene TRBV5-1; 9 bases match TRBD1. Trimming cost V 6 bases and J 5 bases; bases outside gene matches: 12. Germline CDR1 reads SGHRS; CDR2 reads YFSETQ. The CDR3 totals 15 residues. CDR3 amino acids: CASTRDRVTDDEQYF. DNA for the CDR3: TGCGCCAGCACCCGGGACAGGGTCACCGACGACGAGCAGTACTTC.

The rearrangement joins TRBV19 to TRBJ1-1; no reliable D call. Trimming shortened V by 4 bases and J by 0 bases, and 3 bases separated the two germline ends. The CDR3 is 12 residues long. Germline V gene lookup returns CDR1 LNHDA and CDR2 SQIVND (reference sequence). In DNA form, the CDR3 reads TGTGCCAGTAGTACCTTGAACACTGAAGCTTTCTTT. Translating it yields CASSTLNTEAFF.

V and J are TRBV28 and TRBJ1-1; D call uncertain. The CDR3 length is 13 residues. The V gene's germline CDR1 is MDHEN and CDR2 SYDVKM. The V end was cut by 8 bases, the J end by 0 bases, with 10 bases between. The CDR3 sequence: CASLGLMNTEAFF. CDR3 sequence (DNA): TGTGCCAGCCTAGGACTTATGAACACTGAAGCTTTCTTT. The complete variable domain, with remaining parts taken from reference TRBV28 and TRBJ1-1, reads DVKVTQSSRYLVKRTGEKVFLECVQDMDHENMFWYRQDPGLGLRLIYFSYDVKMKEKGDIPEGYSVSREKKERFSLILESASTNQTSMYLCASLGLMNTEAFFGQGTRLTVV.

This chain joins TRBV7-9 and TRBJ1-1, with D hard to call. Trimming removed 1 base at V and 6 bases at J, with 9 bases between. Germline CDR1 SEHNR, CDR2 FQNEAQ (reference sequence). The CDR3 extends over 13 amino acids. The CDR3 nucleotides read TGTGCCAGCAGCTTAGAGGCATGGGCTGAAGCTTTCTTT. Protein product: CASSLEAWAEAFF.

This chain joins TRBV6-5 and TRBJ1-5; D is unresolved. CDR3 length: 11 residues. Germline CDR1 is MNHEY and CDR2 is SVGAGI. The V end lost 7 bases, the J end lost 6 bases, and 7 bases lay between the germline ends. CDR3 region: CASTGGQPQHF. The CDR3 DNA reads TGTGCCAGCACCGGTGGTCAGCCCCAGCATTTT.

The chain combines TRBV12-5 with TRBJ2-7, with D unresolved. Germline-derived CDR1 and CDR2 are LGHNT and FRNRAP. Trimming took off 0 bases at V and 0 bases at J, with 9 bases between the two ends. The CDR3 loop spans 15 amino acids. This CDR3 reads CASGLVPKSSYEQYF. The CDR3 DNA follows: TGTGCTAGTGGTTTGGTACCTAAAAGCTCCTACGAGCAGTACTTC.

This rearrangement joins TRBV29-1 to TRBJ1-1; D gene ambiguous. V lost 7 bases and J lost 4, with 13 bases in between. The CDR3 totals 12 residues. CDR1 is SQVTM, CDR2 ANQGSEA, per germline. CDR3 in DNA: TGCAGCGCGATCGACGGCCTCACTGAAGCTTTCTTT. Protein product: CSAIDGLTEAFF.

V gene TRBV28 combines with J gene TRBJ2-7; possibly TRBD2 for D (6 bases). This CDR3 comprises 13 residues. Germline assignment: CDR1 MDHEN and CDR2 SYDVKM. V gave up 7 bases and J gave up 0 bases, with 10 bases separating them. The CDR3 DNA is TGTGCCAGCACCCCGGGGGTCTCCTACGAGCAGTACTTC. This encodes CASTPGVSYEQYF.

The chain has TRBV5-5 and TRBJ2-3, with a possible D match to TRBD2 (6 bases). The length of the CDR3 is 15 residues. Germline CDR1 is SGHKS and CDR2 is YYEKEE (reference sequence). Deletions cut 0 bases from V and 5 bases from J, with 13 bases between. The CDR3 DNA sequence: TGTGCCAGCAGCTTGGCTTCCGGGGGAGGAGATACGCAGTATTTT. This encodes CASSLASGGGDTQYF.

J is TRBJ2-3 and V is TRBV5-1; D unresolved. This CDR3 comprises 13 residues. Germline values: CDR1 SGHRS, CDR2 YFSETQ. Trimming shortened V by 5 bases and J by 4 bases, and 11 bases separated the two germline ends. The CDR3, as DNA: TGCGCCAGCAGAGGCCTAGTGGCAGATACGCAGTATTTT. Encoded protein: CASRGLVADTQYF.

This rearrangement joins TRBV28 to TRBJ2-7; 8 bases map to TRBD1. Per germline, CDR1 MDHEN and CDR2 SYDVKM. The CDR3 runs to 16 residues. Unmatched junction bases numbered 13, after V lost 6 bases and J lost 3 bases. In DNA, the CDR3 is TGTGCCAGCAGCCGACCGCGGGGACAGGAAGACTACGAGCAGTACTTC. Protein: CASSRPRGQEDYEQYF.

The V and J genes are TRBV7-2 and TRBJ2-5, with 9 bases aligning to TRBD2. The CDR3 has 16 residues. The ends lost 2 bases at V and 5 bases at J; junction bases unmatched: 9. Germline CDR1 SGHTA, CDR2 FQGNSA. The CDR3 DNA sequence: TGTGCCAGCAGCTTAAATTGGGCGGGGGGGCACGAGACCCAGTACTTC. It translates to CASSLNWAGGHETQYF.

The chain links TRBV29-1 to TRBJ1-4; 7 bases align to TRBD1. CDR3 length: 13 residues. Trimming cost V 4 bases and J 11 bases; bases outside gene matches: 10. The germline CDR1 and CDR2 sequences are SQVTM and ANQGSEA. The CDR3 here is CSVGRDSAGKLFF. DNA for the CDR3: TGCAGCGTTGGAAGGGACAGTGCTGGGAAACTGTTTTTT.